This T cell receptor beta chain was captured in a study of molecular identifiers for immune sequencing clone quantification. MiXCR, run by TCRdb on the PCR reads, gives a single entry per CDR3 protein. The sample includes about half a million distinct CDR3 sequences, around 21% of them seen just once. Trimming took 6 bases from V and 4 from J; bases not matched to a gene: 7. CDR3 length: 14 residues. This clonotype has only a few counts. Material: naive CD8+ T cells from blood, with Jurkat cell RNA spiked in. Described subset: FACS-sorted CD8+CD4-CCR7+CD45RA+ naive T cells. The gene calls are TRBV12-3 or TRBV12-4 and TRBJ2-5; TRBD1 matches 8 bases. This receptor was obtained from a human donor in good health. Some libraries in this study had Jurkat cell RNA spiked in. The CDR3 reads CASRTGTGLETQYF. In DNA, the CDR3 is TGTGCCAGCAGGACCGGGACAGGCCTAGAGACCCAGTACTTC.